These T cell receptor beta chains were read from a single sample in a study of T cell repertoires in ileal Crohn's disease. Libraries were prepared by immunoSEQ multiplex PCR; TCRdb keeps only in-frame clonotypes and omits some of them. The profile shows a few thousand clones, less than 85% of them singletons. The sample taken for sequencing was ileal tissue. The receptors were gathered from an adult with Crohn's disease. The CDR3 runs from the conserved cysteine through the conserved F or W. D genes are given only for firm matches. Rows give clone size only sometimes, using once, few, many, or a class for an expanded clone.

abundance: .
j_gene: TRBJ2-3
v_gene: TRBV5-1
d_gene: .
CDR3aa: CASTTMGAWTDTQYF
CDR3nt: TGCGCCAGCACCACTATGGGGGCTTGGACAGATACGCAGTATTTT

abundance: once
j_gene: TRBJ2-7
v_gene: TRBV5-1
d_gene: TRBD2
CDR3aa: CASSPWGGGSRYEQYF
CDR3nt: TGCGCCAGCAGCCCTTGGGGGGGAGGCTCCCGCTACGAGCAGTACTTC

abundance: .
j_gene: TRBJ2-5
v_gene: TRBV5-6
d_gene: TRBD1
CDR3aa: CASSLVRDRAQETQYF
CDR3nt: TGTGCCAGCAGCTTGGTCCGAGACAGGGCCCAAGAGACCCAGTACTTC

abundance: .
j_gene: TRBJ2-2
v_gene: TRBV7-2
d_gene: .
CDR3aa: CASRAGLSPTGELFF
CDR3nt: TGTGCCAGCAGGGCGGGACTTAGCCCCACCGGGGAGCTGTTTTTT

abundance: .
j_gene: TRBJ1-1
v_gene: TRBV5-1
d_gene: TRBD1
CDR3aa: CASSFGQGGTEAFF
CDR3nt: TGCGCCAGCAGTTTCGGACAGGGAGGGACTGAAGCTTTCTTT

abundance: .
j_gene: TRBJ1-2
v_gene: TRBV6-5
d_gene: .
CDR3aa: CASSPSRDGYTF
CDR3nt: TGTGCCAGCAGTCCGTCGAGGGATGGCTACACCTTC

abundance: .
j_gene: TRBJ1-6
v_gene: TRBV6-5
d_gene: .
CDR3aa: CASSYEVNSPLHF
CDR3nt: TGTGCCAGCAGTTACGAGGTGAATTCACCCCTCCACTTT

abundance: .
j_gene: TRBJ1-5
v_gene: TRBV4-1
d_gene: .
CDR3aa: CASSQDLVIGNQPQHF
CDR3nt: TGCGCCAGCAGCCAAGATCTCGTCATAGGCAATCAGCCCCAGCATTTT

abundance: .
j_gene: TRBJ2-2
v_gene: TRBV7-9
d_gene: .
CDR3aa: CASSLRPQGGGPTGELFF
CDR3nt: TGTGCCAGCAGCTTACGTCCCCAGGGCGGGGGCCCCACCGGGGAGCTGTTTTTT

abundance: .
j_gene: TRBJ2-1
v_gene: TRBV5-1
d_gene: .
CDR3aa: CASSPGSDEQFF
CDR3nt: TGCGCCAGCAGCCCGGGGTCGGATGAGCAGTTCTTC

abundance: .
j_gene: TRBJ1-1
v_gene: TRBV29-1
d_gene: .
CDR3aa: CSVAHGSRGGAFF
CDR3nt: TGCAGCGTCGCTCACGGAAGTCGGGGGGGAGCTTTCTTT

abundance: .
j_gene: TRBJ1-4
v_gene: TRBV25-1
d_gene: .
CDR3aa: CASSEGWGVNEKLFF
CDR3nt: TGTGCCAGCAGTGAAGGCTGGGGGGTGAATGAAAAACTGTTTTTT

abundance: .
j_gene: TRBJ1-1
v_gene: TRBV5-1
d_gene: .
CDR3aa: CASSSRVNTEAFF
CDR3nt: TGCGCCAGCAGCTCGCGGGTGAACACTGAAGCTTTCTTT

abundance: .
j_gene: TRBJ2-2
v_gene: TRBV7-8
d_gene: .
CDR3aa: CASSNQGPGELFF
CDR3nt: TGTGCCAGCAGCAACCAGGGGCCCGGGGAGCTGTTTTTT

abundance: .
j_gene: TRBJ1-4
v_gene: TRBV7-9
d_gene: TRBD1
CDR3aa: CASSLGQGEEKLFF
CDR3nt: TGTGCCAGCAGCTTAGGACAGGGAGAGGAAAAACTGTTTTTT

abundance: few
j_gene: TRBJ1-1
v_gene: TRBV21-1
d_gene: .
CDR3aa: CASSKDKGKVFTEAFF
CDR3nt: TGTGCCAGCAGCAAAGACAAGGGGAAGGTTTTCACTGAAGCTTTCTTT

abundance: .
j_gene: TRBJ1-1
v_gene: TRBV5-1
d_gene: .
CDR3aa: CASSLFLTGETEAFF
CDR3nt: TGCGCCAGCAGCTTGTTCCTTACGGGGGAAACTGAAGCTTTCTTT

abundance: .
j_gene: TRBJ2-7
v_gene: TRBV6-5
d_gene: .
CDR3aa: CASRDTTSYEQYF
CDR3nt: TGTGCCAGCCGGGACACAACCTCCTACGAGCAGTACTTC

abundance: once
j_gene: TRBJ2-7
v_gene: TRBV7-3
d_gene: .
CDR3aa: CASSLTHSSYEQYF
CDR3nt: TGTGCCAGCAGCTTAACGCACTCGTCCTACGAGCAGTACTTC

abundance: .
j_gene: TRBJ2-1
v_gene: TRBV7-2
d_gene: TRBD2
CDR3aa: CASSLVSAGGHNEQFF
CDR3nt: TGTGCCAGCAGCTTAGTATCTGCGGGAGGACACAATGAGCAGTTCTTC

abundance: .
j_gene: TRBJ2-3
v_gene: TRBV28
d_gene: .
CDR3aa: CASDGRGGADTQYF
CDR3nt: TGTGCCAGCGATGGCAGGGGTGGGGCAGATACGCAGTATTTT

abundance: .
j_gene: TRBJ2-1
v_gene: TRBV7-9
d_gene: TRBD2
CDR3aa: CASSMGLASSYNEQFF
CDR3nt: TGTGCCAGCAGCATGGGACTAGCAAGCTCCTACAATGAGCAGTTCTTC

abundance: .
j_gene: TRBJ1-2
v_gene: TRBV7-9
d_gene: TRBD1
CDR3aa: CASTLGGQGETGYTF
CDR3nt: TGTGCCAGCACCCTGGGAGGACAGGGTGAAACCGGCTACACCTTC

abundance: .
j_gene: TRBJ2-7
v_gene: TRBV19
d_gene: TRBD2
CDR3aa: CASSIAPGLASSYEQYF
CDR3nt: TGTGCCAGTAGTATAGCCCCCGGACTAGCGAGCTCCTACGAGCAGTACTTC

abundance: .
j_gene: TRBJ2-7
v_gene: TRBV6-1
d_gene: .
CDR3aa: CASSSQGYEQYF
CDR3nt: TGTGCCAGCAGTTCGCAGGGGTACGAGCAGTACTTC

abundance: once
j_gene: TRBJ2-2
v_gene: TRBV28
d_gene: TRBD2
CDR3aa: CASTPAGANTGELFF
CDR3nt: TGTGCCAGCACCCCAGCGGGGGCGAACACCGGGGAGCTGTTTTTT

abundance: .
j_gene: TRBJ2-3
v_gene: TRBV4-3
d_gene: TRBD2
CDR3aa: CASSRSPALAGEADTQYF
CDR3nt: TGCGCCAGCAGCCGGTCCCCCGCACTAGCGGGAGAGGCAGATACGCAGTATTTT

abundance: few
j_gene: TRBJ2-7
v_gene: TRBV7-9
d_gene: TRBD1
CDR3aa: CASSHRGQGPPYEQYF
CDR3nt: TGTGCCAGCAGCCACCGTGGACAGGGGCCACCCTACGAGCAGTACTTC

abundance: .
j_gene: TRBJ1-3
v_gene: TRBV7-9
d_gene: .
CDR3aa: CASSLAQPGTGNTIYF
CDR3nt: TGTGCCAGCAGCTTAGCGCAGCCAGGGACTGGAAACACCATATATTTT

abundance: .
j_gene: TRBJ2-1
v_gene: TRBV14
d_gene: .
CDR3aa: CASSQWTTNNEQFF
CDR3nt: TGTGCCAGCAGCCAGTGGACAACTAACAATGAGCAGTTCTTC

abundance: .
j_gene: TRBJ2-1
v_gene: TRBV6-5
d_gene: TRBD2
CDR3aa: CASTLLAGGNNEQFF
CDR3nt: TGTGCCAGCACCCTACTAGCGGGAGGGAACAATGAGCAGTTCTTC

abundance: once
j_gene: TRBJ2-5
v_gene: TRBV5-1
d_gene: .
CDR3aa: CASSPWGGSIETQYF
CDR3nt: TGCGCCAGCAGCCCGTGGGGAGGTAGTATAGAGACCCAGTACTTC

abundance: .
j_gene: TRBJ1-1
v_gene: TRBV30
d_gene: .
CDR3aa: CAWRQGTEAFF
CDR3nt: TGTGCCTGGCGACAAGGCACTGAAGCTTTCTTT

abundance: few
j_gene: TRBJ2-1
v_gene: TRBV11-3
d_gene: TRBD1
CDR3aa: CASSLDLGAGGHNEQFF
CDR3nt: TGTGCCAGCAGCTTAGACCTGGGGGCAGGGGGCCACAATGAGCAGTTCTTC

abundance: .
j_gene: TRBJ2-3
v_gene: TRBV7-6
d_gene: TRBD1
CDR3aa: CASSPGTGGTDTQYF
CDR3nt: TGTGCCAGCAGCCCCGGGACAGGGGGCACGGATACGCAGTATTTT

abundance: .
j_gene: TRBJ2-1
v_gene: TRBV14
d_gene: .
CDR3aa: CASSPRLYNEQFF
CDR3nt: TGTGCCAGCAGCCCACGACTATACAATGAGCAGTTCTTC

abundance: .
j_gene: TRBJ2-7
v_gene: TRBV5-1
d_gene: .
CDR3aa: CASSLGPLYEQYF
CDR3nt: TGCGCCAGCAGCTTGGGGCCCCTCTACGAGCAGTACTTC